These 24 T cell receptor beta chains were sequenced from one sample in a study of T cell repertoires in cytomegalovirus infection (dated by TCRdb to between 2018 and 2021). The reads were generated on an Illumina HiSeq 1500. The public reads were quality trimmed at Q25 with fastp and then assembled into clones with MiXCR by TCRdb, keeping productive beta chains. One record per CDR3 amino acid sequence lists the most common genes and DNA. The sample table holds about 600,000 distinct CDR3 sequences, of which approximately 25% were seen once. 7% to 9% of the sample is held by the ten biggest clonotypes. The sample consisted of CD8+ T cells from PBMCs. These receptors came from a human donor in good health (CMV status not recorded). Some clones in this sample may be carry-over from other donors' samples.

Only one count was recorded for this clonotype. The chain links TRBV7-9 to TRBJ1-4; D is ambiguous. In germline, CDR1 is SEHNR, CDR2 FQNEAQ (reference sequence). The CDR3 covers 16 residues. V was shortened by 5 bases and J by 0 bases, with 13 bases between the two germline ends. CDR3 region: CASSTGGSATNEKLFF. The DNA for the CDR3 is TGTGCCAGCAGCACGGGAGGGAGTGCAACTAATGAAAAACTGTTTTTT.

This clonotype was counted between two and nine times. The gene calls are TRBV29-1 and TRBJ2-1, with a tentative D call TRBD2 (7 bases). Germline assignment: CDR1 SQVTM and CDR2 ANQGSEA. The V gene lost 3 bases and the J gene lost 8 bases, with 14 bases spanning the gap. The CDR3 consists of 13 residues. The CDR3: CSVEEGGPHEQFF. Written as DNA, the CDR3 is TGCAGCGTTGAGGAGGGGGGGCCGCATGAGCAGTTCTTC.

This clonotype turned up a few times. This CDR3 is CASSLRFGGTDTQYF. CDR3 bases: TGTGCCAGCAGCTTAAGGTTCGGGGGCACAGATACGCAGTATTTT. This chain uses TRBV7-3 with TRBJ2-3, with D possibly TRBD2 on 5 matching bases. Trimming stripped 1 base from V and 1 base from J, with 9 bases between. The CDR3 runs 15 residues. Per germline, CDR1 SGHTA and CDR2 FQGTGA.

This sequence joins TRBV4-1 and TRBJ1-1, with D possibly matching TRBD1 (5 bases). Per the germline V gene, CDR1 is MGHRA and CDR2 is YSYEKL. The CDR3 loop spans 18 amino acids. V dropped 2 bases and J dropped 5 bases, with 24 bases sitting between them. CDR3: CASSQQVQGVMIGTEAFF. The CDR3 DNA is TGCGCCAGCAGCCAACAGGTCCAGGGAGTTATGATAGGGACTGAAGCTTTCTTT.

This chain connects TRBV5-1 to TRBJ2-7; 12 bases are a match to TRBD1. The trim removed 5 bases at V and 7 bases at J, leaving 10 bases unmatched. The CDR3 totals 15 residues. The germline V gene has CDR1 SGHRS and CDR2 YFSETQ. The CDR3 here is CASSLGDRGLEEQYF. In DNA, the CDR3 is TGCGCCAGCAGTCTTGGGGACAGGGGGCTAGAAGAGCAGTACTTC.

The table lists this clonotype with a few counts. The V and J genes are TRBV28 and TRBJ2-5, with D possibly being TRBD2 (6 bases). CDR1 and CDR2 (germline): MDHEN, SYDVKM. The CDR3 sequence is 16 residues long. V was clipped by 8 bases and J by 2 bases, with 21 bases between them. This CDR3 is CASSKPSVDIQETQYF. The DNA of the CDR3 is TGTGCCAGCTCAAAGCCTAGCGTGGATATACAAGAGACCCAGTACTTC.

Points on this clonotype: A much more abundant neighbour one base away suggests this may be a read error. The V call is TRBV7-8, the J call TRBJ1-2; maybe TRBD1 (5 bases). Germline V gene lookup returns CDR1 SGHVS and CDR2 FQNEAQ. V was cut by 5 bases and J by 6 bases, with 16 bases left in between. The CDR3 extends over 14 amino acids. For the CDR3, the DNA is TGTGCCAGCAGCCCCTGGATAGGGGACGATGGCTACACCTTC. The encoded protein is CASSPWIGDDGYTF.

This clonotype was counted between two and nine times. The CDR3 is CASNPGQGYTEAFF. The CDR3 coding sequence is TGTGCCAGTAATCCGGGACAGGGTTATACTGAAGCTTTCTTT. This chain uses TRBV19 with TRBJ1-1, with TRBD1 identical over 9 bases. Germline CDR1 reads LNHDA; CDR2 reads SQIVND (reference sequence). The CDR3 covers 14 residues. The junction had 8 bases not matched to a gene; V was cut back by 7 bases and J by 5 bases. The whole variable domain, filled in from reference TRBV19 and TRBJ1-1, reads DGGITQSPKYLFRKEGQNVTLSCEQNLNHDAMYWYRQDPGQGLRLIYYSQIVNDFQKGDIAEGYSVSREKKESFPLTVTSAQKNPTAFYLCASNPGQGYTEAFFGQGTRLTVV.

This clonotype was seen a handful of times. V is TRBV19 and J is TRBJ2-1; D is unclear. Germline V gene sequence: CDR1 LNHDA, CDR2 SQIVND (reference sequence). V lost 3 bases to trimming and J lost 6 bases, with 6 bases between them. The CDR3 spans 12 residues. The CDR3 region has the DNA TGTGCCAGTAGTATGCCCCTCAATGAGCAGTTCTTC. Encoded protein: CASSMPLNEQFF.

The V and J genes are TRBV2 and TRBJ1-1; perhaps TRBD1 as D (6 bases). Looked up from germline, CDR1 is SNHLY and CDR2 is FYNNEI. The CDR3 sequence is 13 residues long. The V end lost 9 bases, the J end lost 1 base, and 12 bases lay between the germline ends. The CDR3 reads CARQRTANTEAFF. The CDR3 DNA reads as TGTGCCAGGCAACGGACAGCGAACACTGAAGCTTTCTTT.

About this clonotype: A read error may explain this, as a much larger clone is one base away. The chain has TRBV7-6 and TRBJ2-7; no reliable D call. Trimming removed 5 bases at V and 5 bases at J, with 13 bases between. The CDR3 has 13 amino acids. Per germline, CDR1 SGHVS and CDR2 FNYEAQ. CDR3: CASSPGVWNEQYF. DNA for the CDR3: TGTGCCAGCAGCCCCGGCGTATGGAACGAGCAGTACTTC.

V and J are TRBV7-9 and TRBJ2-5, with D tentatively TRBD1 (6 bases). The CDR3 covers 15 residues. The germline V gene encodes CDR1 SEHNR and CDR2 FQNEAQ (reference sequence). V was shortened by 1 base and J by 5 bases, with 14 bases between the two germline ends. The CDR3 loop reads CASSLGTGMGETQYF. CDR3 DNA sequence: TGTGCCAGCAGCTTAGGTACAGGGATGGGGGAGACCCAGTACTTC.

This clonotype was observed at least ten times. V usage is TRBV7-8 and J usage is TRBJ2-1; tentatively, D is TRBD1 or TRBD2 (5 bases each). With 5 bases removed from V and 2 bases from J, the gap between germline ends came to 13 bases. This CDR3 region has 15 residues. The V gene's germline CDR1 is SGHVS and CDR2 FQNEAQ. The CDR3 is CASSPGAGPYNEQFF. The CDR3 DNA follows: TGTGCCAGCAGCCCCGGGGCGGGTCCCTACAATGAGCAGTTCTTC.

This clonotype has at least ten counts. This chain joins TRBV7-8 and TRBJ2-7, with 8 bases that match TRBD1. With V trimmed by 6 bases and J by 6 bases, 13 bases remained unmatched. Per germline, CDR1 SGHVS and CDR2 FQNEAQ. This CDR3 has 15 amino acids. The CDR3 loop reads CASSPSQGALLEQYF. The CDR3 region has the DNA TGTGCCAGCAGTCCCTCTCAGGGGGCGTTGCTCGAGCAGTACTTC.

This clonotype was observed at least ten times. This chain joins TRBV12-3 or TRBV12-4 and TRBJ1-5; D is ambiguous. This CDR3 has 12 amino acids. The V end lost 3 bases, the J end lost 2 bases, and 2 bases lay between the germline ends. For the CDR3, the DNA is TGTGCCAGCAGTTTTGGCAATCAGCCCCAGCATTTT. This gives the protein CASSFGNQPQHF.

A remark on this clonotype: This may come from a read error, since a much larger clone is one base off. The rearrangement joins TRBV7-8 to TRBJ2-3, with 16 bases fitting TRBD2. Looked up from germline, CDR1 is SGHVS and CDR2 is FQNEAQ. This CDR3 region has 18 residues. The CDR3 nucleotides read TGTGCCAGCAGCACGACCGGGACTAGCGGGGGGGCCGAAGATAGGCAGTATTTT. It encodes CASSTTGTSGGAEDRQYF. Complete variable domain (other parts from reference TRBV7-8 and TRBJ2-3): GAGVSQSPRYKVAKRGQDVALRCDPISGHVSLFWYQQALGQGPEFLTYFQNEAQLDKSGLPSDRFFAERPEGSVSTLKIQRTQQEDSAVYLCASSTTGTSGGAEDRQYFGPGTRLTVL.

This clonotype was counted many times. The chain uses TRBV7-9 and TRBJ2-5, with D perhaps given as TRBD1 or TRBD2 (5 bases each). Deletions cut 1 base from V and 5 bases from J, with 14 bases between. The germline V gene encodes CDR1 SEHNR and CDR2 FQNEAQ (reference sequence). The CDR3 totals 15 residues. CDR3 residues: CASSLGTGLEETQYF. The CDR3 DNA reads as TGTGCCAGCAGCTTAGGTACGGGGCTGGAGGAGACCCAGTACTTC.

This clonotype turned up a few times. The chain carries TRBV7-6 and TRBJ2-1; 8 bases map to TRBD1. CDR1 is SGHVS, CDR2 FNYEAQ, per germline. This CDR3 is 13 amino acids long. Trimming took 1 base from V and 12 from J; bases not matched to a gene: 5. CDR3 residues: CASSLGGRGLQFF. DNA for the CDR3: TGTGCCAGCAGCTTAGGTGGCAGGGGGCTGCAGTTCTTC.

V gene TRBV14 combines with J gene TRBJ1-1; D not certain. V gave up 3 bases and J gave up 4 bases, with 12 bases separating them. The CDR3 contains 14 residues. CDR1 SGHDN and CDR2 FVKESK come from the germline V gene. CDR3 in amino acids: CASSHLNRGTEAFF. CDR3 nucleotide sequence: TGTGCCAGCAGCCACTTGAACCGGGGCACTGAAGCTTTCTTT.

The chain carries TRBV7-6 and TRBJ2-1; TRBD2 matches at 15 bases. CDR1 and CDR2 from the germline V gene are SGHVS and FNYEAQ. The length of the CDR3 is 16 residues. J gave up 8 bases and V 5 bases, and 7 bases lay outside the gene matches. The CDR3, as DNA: TGTGCCAGCAGCCGATGGACTAGCGGGGGGGCCTATGAGCAGTTCTTC. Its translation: CASSRWTSGGAYEQFF.

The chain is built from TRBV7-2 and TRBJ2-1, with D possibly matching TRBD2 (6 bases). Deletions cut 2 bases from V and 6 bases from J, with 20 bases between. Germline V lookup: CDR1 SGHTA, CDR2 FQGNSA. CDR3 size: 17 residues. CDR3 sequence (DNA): TGTGCCAGCAGCTTAACGAGTCCGGGACTGGGCACCAATGAGCAGTTCTTC. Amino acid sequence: CASSLTSPGLGTNEQFF.

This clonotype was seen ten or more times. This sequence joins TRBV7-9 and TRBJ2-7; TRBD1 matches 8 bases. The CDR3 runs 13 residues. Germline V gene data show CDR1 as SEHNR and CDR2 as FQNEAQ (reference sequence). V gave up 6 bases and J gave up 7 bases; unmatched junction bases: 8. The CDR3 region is CASSSTGVAEQYF. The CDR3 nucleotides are TGTGCCAGCAGTTCGACAGGGGTCGCAGAGCAGTACTTC.

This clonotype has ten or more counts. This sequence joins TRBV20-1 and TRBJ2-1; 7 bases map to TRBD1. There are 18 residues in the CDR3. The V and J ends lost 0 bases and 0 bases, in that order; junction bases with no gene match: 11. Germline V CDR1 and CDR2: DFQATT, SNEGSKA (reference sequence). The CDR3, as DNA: TGCAGTGCTAGAGATATGTATGGGACAGCGAGCTCCTACAATGAGCAGTTCTTC. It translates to CSARDMYGTASSYNEQFF.

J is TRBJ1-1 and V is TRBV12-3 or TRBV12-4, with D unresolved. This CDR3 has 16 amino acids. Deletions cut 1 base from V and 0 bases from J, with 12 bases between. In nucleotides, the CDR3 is TGTGCCAGCAGTTTAGGTATAGGGCGGATGAACACTGAAGCTTTCTTT. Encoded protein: CASSLGIGRMNTEAFF.